The 25 T cell receptor beta chains below were found in one sample sequenced in a study of cytomegalovirus exposure and HLA in healthy donors. The PCR was carried out with 60 Vbeta primers and 13 Jbeta primers. Profiling relied on immunoSEQ multiplex PCR, and the TCRdb table lists in-frame clones only, not all of them. The data contain hundreds of thousands of clones, approximately 70% of them seen just once; the ten biggest clones take up 2% to 2.5%. The sample comprised PBMCs. These receptors all come from a female donor in good health and CMV-seronegative.

The rearrangement links TRBV18 to TRBJ1-4, with D possibly being TRBD1 (6 bases). CDR3 length equals 15 residues. Germline CDR1 reads KGHSH; CDR2 reads LQKENI. The V and J ends lost 3 bases and 8 bases respectively, with 16 bases between them. CDR3 in DNA: TGTGCCAGCTCACCGCCTCAGGGGCTAGGGGAAAAACTGTTTTTT. The encoded protein is CASSPPQGLGEKLFF. Filled out from reference TRBV18 and TRBJ1-4, the complete variable domain reads NAGVMQNPRHLVRRRGQEARLRCSPMKGHSHVYWYRQLPEEGLKFMVYLQKENIIDESGMPKERFSAEFPKEGPSILRIQQVVRGDSAAYFCASSPPQGLGEKLFFGSGTQLSVL.

This clone has just one count. The chain couples TRBV27 to TRBJ2-5; D unclear. The end of the DNA aligns better with TRBJ2-7, so the J call may be wrong. Germline loops: CDR1 MNHEY, CDR2 SMNVEV (reference sequence). This CDR3 comprises 13 residues. The CDR3 DNA is TGTGCCAGCAGTTTAAACAGATTCTACGAGCAGTACTTC. Translation gives CASSLNRFYEQYF.

The genes are TRBV5-1 and TRBJ2-5, with 7 bases fitting TRBD2. The CDR3 consists of 14 residues. The trim removed 4 bases at V and 0 bases at J, leaving 3 bases unmatched. Germline CDR1 reads SGHRS; CDR2 reads YFSETQ. The CDR3 loop is CASSRSGDQETQYF. CDR3 DNA sequence: TGCGCCAGCAGCCGCAGCGGGGACCAAGAGACCCAGTACTTC.

This clone was observed a handful of times. This chain links TRBV19 with TRBJ1-2; TRBD1 matches at 8 bases. Losses at the gene ends were 4 bases for V and 10 bases for J; bases not matched to a gene: 11. CDR3 size: 14 residues. The germline V gene encodes CDR1 LNHDA and CDR2 SQIVND (reference sequence). In nucleotides, the CDR3 is TGTGCCAGTAGTAGGACACTCGGACAGGGTGACTACACCTTC. Translating gives CASSRTLGQGDYTF.

The chain couples TRBV13 to TRBJ1-5; 7 positions agree with TRBD1. CDR1 is PRHDT, CDR2 FYEKMQ, per germline (reference sequence). The length of the CDR3 is 14 residues. The V segment lost 5 bases and the J segment 2 bases; nucleotides outside the gene matches: 3. The CDR3 nucleotides are TGTGCCAGCAGCCCCGGACAGGGCAATCAGCCCCAGCATTTT. It codes for CASSPGQGNQPQHF.

The count of this clone is one. As DNA, the CDR3 is TGCAGCGTTGTCGGACCGGGACTTTTGAACACTGAAGCTTTCTTT. Residues: CSVVGPGLLNTEAFF. The V call is TRBV29-1, the J call TRBJ1-1; tentative D call: TRBD1 (5 bases). CDR1 SQVTM and CDR2 ANQGSEA come from the germline V gene. The CDR3 is made up of 15 amino acids. Trimming cost V 4 bases and J 0 bases, with 15 bases left between them.

The V call is TRBV20-1, the J call TRBJ1-1, with unresolved D. The CDR3 is 10 amino acids. Germline V gene lookup returns CDR1 DFQATT and CDR2 SNEGSKA (reference sequence). V was cut by 5 bases and J by 11 bases, with 12 bases left in between. CDR3 protein: CSALQEIAFF. DNA for the CDR3: TGCAGTGCTCTTCAGGAAATCGCTTTCTTT.

The V and J genes are TRBV5-1 and TRBJ2-3; possibly TRBD1 for D (5 bases). This CDR3 is built from 14 residues. V lost 1 base and J lost 2, with 8 bases in between. Germline V gene lookup returns CDR1 SGHRS and CDR2 YFSETQ. The CDR3 loop reads CASSLPGNTDTQYF. The CDR3 DNA sequence: TGCGCCAGCAGCTTGCCAGGGAACACAGATACGCAGTATTTT.

J is TRBJ2-7 and V is TRBV15; D ambiguous. Deletions cut 5 bases from V and 6 bases from J, with 14 bases between. Germline-derived CDR1 and CDR2 are LNHNV and YYDKDF (reference sequence). The CDR3 loop spans 13 amino acids. For the CDR3, the DNA is TGTGCCACCAGCGCCCGCCCTCTACGCGAGCAGTACTTC. Translating gives CATSARPLREQYF.

The J gene is TRBJ1-1, the V gene TRBV6-5; no definite D call. This CDR3 comprises 13 residues. Trimming pared 8 bases from V and 1 base from J, leaving 11 bases between. Per the germline V gene, CDR1 is MNHEY and CDR2 is SVGAGI. As DNA, the CDR3 is TGTGCCAGCTCCAGTCAAGAGAACACTGAAGCTTTCTTT. This translates into CASSSQENTEAFF.

V gene TRBV5-6 combines with J gene TRBJ1-6, with D perhaps matching TRBD1 (6 bases). CDR3 size: 17 residues. V was clipped by 3 bases and J by 1 base, with 14 bases between them. In germline, CDR1 is SGHDT, CDR2 YYEEEE. The CDR3 DNA sequence: TGTGCCAGCAGCTCCAACAGGGCTATGTCCTATAATTCACCCCTCCACTTT. Encoded protein: CASSSNRAMSYNSPLHF.

The chain links TRBV2 to TRBJ2-7; the D gene is possibly TRBD2 (6 bases). Germline lookup yields CDR1 SNHLY and CDR2 FYNNEI. Trimming pared 8 bases from V and 5 bases from J, leaving 10 bases between. The CDR3 has 11 residues. The CDR3 DNA is TGTGCCAGCGACGGGGGAAACGAGCAGTACTTC. Encoded protein: CASDGGNEQYF.

This chain connects TRBV9 to TRBJ2-5; D may be TRBD1 (5 bases). The CDR3 sequence is 13 residues long. CDR1 and CDR2 from the germline V gene are SGDLS and YYNGEE. V lost 3 bases and J 1 base, leaving 7 bases between the germline ends. CDR3 sequence reads: CASSEGAQETQYF. CDR3 in DNA: TGTGCCAGCAGCGAAGGGGCCCAAGAGACCCAGTACTTC.

This sequence joins TRBV27 and TRBJ2-7, with 9 bases identical to TRBD1. The CDR3 length is 15 residues. Trimming removed 2 bases from V and 6 bases from J; junction bases left unmatched: 8. Germline V gene data show CDR1 as MNHEY and CDR2 as SMNVEV (reference sequence). CDR3 protein: CASSLRTGVWAEQYF. The CDR3 DNA follows: TGTGCCAGCAGTTTAAGGACAGGGGTTTGGGCCGAGCAGTACTTC.

The chain combines TRBV19 with TRBJ1-1, with D perhaps TRBD1 (6 bases). The CDR3 runs 14 residues. Germline lookup yields CDR1 LNHDA and CDR2 SQIVND (reference sequence). Trimming pared 10 bases from V and 1 base from J, leaving 16 bases between. Here the CDR3 reads CATRVGAENTEAFF. CDR3 DNA sequence: TGTGCCACCCGGGTGGGGGCAGAGAACACTGAAGCTTTCTTT.

This clone has only a few counts. The chain is built from TRBV9 and TRBJ1-1, with D unresolved. Germline CDR1 and CDR2: SGDLS and YYNGEE. The V and J ends lost 3 bases and 4 bases respectively, with 13 bases between them. CDR3 size: 14 residues. CDR3 DNA sequence: TGTGCCAGCAGCGCGGGAAGCTTGGTCACTGAAGCTTTCTTT. The encoded protein is CASSAGSLVTEAFF.

The chain recombines TRBV6-4 with TRBJ2-1; 8 nucleotides line up with TRBD2. Germline-derived CDR1 and CDR2 are MRHNA and SNTAGT. This CDR3 is built from 19 residues. The V segment lost 2 bases and the J segment 6 bases; nucleotides outside the gene matches: 18. The DNA for the CDR3 is TGTGCCAGCAGTGACACCCCCTCAGAGAAGCGGGAGTCCGGCAATGAGCAGTTCTTC. It yields the protein CASSDTPSEKRESGNEQFF.

CDR3 sequence reads: CASSTAGKETQYF. CDR3 bases: TGTGCCAGCAGTACCGCAGGGAAAGAGACCCAGTACTTC. This sequence joins TRBV27 and TRBJ2-5, with a tentative D call TRBD1 (5 bases). Germline V gene sequence: CDR1 MNHEY, CDR2 SMNVEV (reference sequence). The ends were cut back, 5 bases at V and 3 bases at J, with 10 bases in the middle. This CDR3 region has 13 residues.

This clone has only a few counts. This CDR3 is CASSFTGDTEAFF. CDR3 in DNA: TGCGCCAGCAGTTTTACAGGGGACACTGAAGCTTTCTTT. The rearrangement uses TRBV5-1 and TRBJ1-1; TRBD1 aligns across 7 bases. The CDR3 runs to 13 residues. Per the germline V gene, CDR1 is SGHRS and CDR2 is YFSETQ. V shed 5 bases and J 3 bases; nucleotides not matched to a gene: 4.

A few counts support this clone. The V call is TRBV5-1, the J call TRBJ2-5, with TRBD2 matching over 9 bases. The CDR3 is 13 amino acids. Looked up from germline, CDR1 is SGHRS and CDR2 is YFSETQ. Trimming cost V 7 bases and J 3 bases; bases outside gene matches: 4. CDR3 sequence (DNA): TGCGCCAGCGGTGCTAGCGGGGAAGAGACCCAGTACTTC. Encoded protein: CASGASGEETQYF. The full variable domain, completed using reference TRBV5-1 and TRBJ2-5, is KAGVTQTPRYLIKTRGQQVTLSCSPISGHRSVSWYQQTPGQGLQFLFEYFSETQRNKGNFPGRFSGRQFSNSRSEMNVSTLELGDSALYLCASGASGEETQYFGPGTRLLVL.

The genes are TRBV5-1 and TRBJ2-7; 9 bases match TRBD1. In germline, CDR1 is SGHRS, CDR2 YFSETQ. After removal of 4 bases from V and 0 bases from J, the junction contained 5 bases not matched to a gene. The CDR3 loop spans 15 amino acids. CDR3 DNA sequence: TGCGCCAGCAGCGCGGGGACAGGGCACTCCTACGAGCAGTACTTC. It yields the protein CASSAGTGHSYEQYF.

V usage is TRBV6-5 and J usage is TRBJ2-1; TRBD2 matches at 13 bases. There are 16 residues in the CDR3. With V trimmed by 2 bases and J by 7 bases, 5 bases remained unmatched. From germline, CDR1 is MNHEY and CDR2 SVGAGI. CDR3 sequence: CASSYRGTSGDNEQFF. CDR3 nucleotide sequence: TGTGCCAGCAGTTACCGAGGGACTAGCGGGGATAATGAGCAGTTCTTC.

The V and J genes are TRBV6-1 and TRBJ2-7, with D perhaps matching TRBD2 (5 bases). Germline CDR1 reads MNHNS; CDR2 reads SASEGT. Trimming took off 2 bases at V and 2 bases at J, with 13 bases between the two ends. The CDR3 is made up of 15 amino acids. CDR3 in DNA: TGTGCCAGCAGTGAACGGTCGGGGTCGACCTACGAGCAGTACTTC. Its translation: CASSERSGSTYEQYF.

V usage is TRBV7-9 and J usage is TRBJ1-2; tentatively, D is TRBD1 (6 bases). Trimming stripped 1 base from V and 3 bases from J, with 21 bases between. The CDR3 is 18 residues long. Germline lookup yields CDR1 SEHNR and CDR2 FQNEAQ (reference sequence). CDR3 coding DNA: TGTGCCAGCAGCTTAGTGGTCGTAAGACAGGCCCCCTACTATGGCTACACCTTC. It encodes CASSLVVVRQAPYYGYTF.

This clone has more than one count but fewer than ten. The gene calls are TRBV10-3 and TRBJ1-5; 10 nucleotides match TRBD1. In germline, CDR1 is ENHRY, CDR2 SYGVKD. J was trimmed by 1 base and V by 10 bases; bases with no gene match: 10. This CDR3 is built from 16 residues. The CDR3, as DNA: TGTGCCACCGGTGGACAGGGGGTGGGCAGCAATCAGCCCCAGCATTTT. Its protein is CATGGQGVGSNQPQHF.